One and the same sample provided the 23 T cell receptor beta chains below, sequenced in a study of identical twins. TCRdb called the 5' RACE reads again in MiXCR, with one record for every CDR3 protein. Of around 280,000 distinct CDR3 sequences in the sample, approximately 8.5% were seen once. This same sample was also taken into another study, of yellow fever vaccine responses in identical twins.

Sequencing was performed on memory (CD45RO+) T cells sorted from blood. These receptors originate from a woman aged 18-29 years in good health.

The chain employs TRBV5-1 and TRBJ2-1; 10 nucleotides agree with TRBD2. CDR1 is SGHRS and CDR2 is YFSETQ in the germline V gene. After removal of 3 bases from V and 5 bases from J, the junction contained 8 bases not matched to a gene. This CDR3 is 16 amino acids long. Here the CDR3 reads CASSSPALAGDNEQFF. The CDR3 coding sequence is TGCGCCAGCAGCTCCCCCGCTCTAGCGGGGGACAATGAGCAGTTCTTC. Full variable domain (rest looked up from reference TRBV5-1 and TRBJ2-1): KAGVTQTPRYLIKTRGQQVTLSCSPISGHRSVSWYQQTPGQGLQFLFEYFSETQRNKGNFPGRFSGRQFSNSRSEMNVSTLELGDSALYLCASSSPALAGDNEQFFGPGTRLTVL.

The chain recombines TRBV15 with TRBJ2-6; D not certain. Between the trimmed V and J ends, which lost 5 bases and 0 bases, there was a span of 11 bases. CDR1 LNHNV and CDR2 YYDKDF come from the germline V gene (reference sequence). CDR3 length equals 16 residues. CDR3 protein: CATSSDTSSGANVLTF. The CDR3, as DNA: TGTGCCACCAGCTCCGACACCAGCTCTGGGGCCAACGTCCTGACTTTC. The complete variable domain, with remaining parts taken from reference TRBV15 and TRBJ2-6, reads DAMVIQNPRYQVTQFGKPVTLSCSQTLNHNVMYWYQQKSSQAPKLLFHYYDKDFNNEADTPDNFQSRRPNTSFCFLDIRSPGLGDTAMYLCATSSDTSSGANVLTFGAGSRLTVL.

This clonotype was seen a few times. This chain connects TRBV24-1 to TRBJ2-5; 8 bases line up with TRBD1. Germline V gene lookup returns CDR1 KGHDR and CDR2 SFDVKD. CDR3 length: 16 residues. The junction had 12 bases not matched to a gene; V was cut back by 5 bases and J by 5 bases. CDR3 DNA sequence: TGTGCCACCAGTGCCCAAACCCCAGGGGGCTGGGAGACCCAGTACTTC. Protein product: CATSAQTPGGWETQYF.

The chain recombines TRBV2 with TRBJ2-1; D assignment may be TRBD1 or TRBD2 (6 bases each). The V and J ends lost 6 bases and 0 bases respectively, with 21 bases between them. The CDR3 is made up of 18 amino acids. Germline-derived CDR1 and CDR2 are SNHLY and FYNNEI. CDR3 sequence reads: CASSVPLEGGYSYNEQFF. CDR3 coding DNA: TGTGCCAGCAGCGTACCTCTAGAGGGGGGTTACTCCTACAATGAGCAGTTCTTC.

This clonotype was seen a handful of times. The rearrangement links TRBV9 to TRBJ2-2; tentatively, D is TRBD1 or TRBD2 (5 bases each). This CDR3 spans 17 amino acids. Germline lookup yields CDR1 SGDLS and CDR2 YYNGEE. The V end was cut by 0 bases, the J end by 4 bases, with 16 bases between. CDR3 residues: CASSVVPGTAGTGELFF. The CDR3 DNA reads as TGTGCCAGCAGCGTAGTACCAGGGACGGCCGGCACCGGGGAGCTGTTTTTT.

The chain employs TRBV12-5 and TRBJ2-3; 12 bases agree with TRBD2. Germline V gene sequence: CDR1 LGHNT, CDR2 FRNRAP. The CDR3 totals 17 residues. V trimming: 5 bases; J trimming: 3 bases; junction bases outside the gene matches: 9. The CDR3 bases are TGTGCTAGTGGTCTCACTCTAGCGGGAGGGAGGACAGATACGCAGTATTTT. As protein: CASGLTLAGGRTDTQYF.

The sample holds many counts of this clonotype. This chain links TRBV12-3 or TRBV12-4 with TRBJ2-1, with D maybe TRBD2 (6 bases). Trimming took off 6 bases at V and 7 bases at J, with 19 bases between the two ends. CDR3 length: 15 amino acids. As DNA, the CDR3 is TGTGCCAGCAGCCGCCGGGACTCGAACCTGAATGAGCAGTTCTTC. It is translated as CASSRRDSNLNEQFF.

In its sample, this clonotype was seen a few times. The chain joins TRBV5-6 to TRBJ2-1; 8 positions agree with TRBD1. The V gene end was trimmed by 4 bases and the J gene end by 6 bases; junction bases not matched to a gene: 9. CDR1 and CDR2 (germline): SGHDT, YYEEEE. The CDR3 totals 15 residues. The CDR3 spells CASSMTGARSNEQFF. In nucleotides, the CDR3 is TGTGCCAGCAGCATGACAGGGGCCCGGTCCAATGAGCAGTTCTTC.

This clonotype appeared a few times. This sequence joins TRBV5-1 and TRBJ2-3; 8 bases are shared with TRBD1. CDR1 is SGHRS, CDR2 YFSETQ, per germline. V was clipped by 4 bases and J by 4 bases; unmatched bases: 11. The CDR3 runs to 16 residues. The CDR3 loop reads CASSRRGAGGPDTQYF. DNA for the CDR3: TGCGCCAGCAGCCGGAGGGGGGCAGGGGGCCCAGATACGCAGTATTTT.

This clonotype was counted only a few times. The chain has TRBV3-1 and TRBJ2-3; D remains unclear. The CDR3 length is 16 residues. The V gene's germline CDR1 is LGHDT and CDR2 YNNKEL (reference sequence). V lost 1 base and J 3 bases, leaving 14 bases between the germline ends. CDR3 region: CASSQVLGVITDTQYF. The CDR3 coding sequence is TGTGCCAGCAGCCAAGTTTTGGGCGTAATAACAGATACGCAGTATTTT.

This clonotype was seen repeatedly, ten times or more. The rearrangement uses TRBV25-1 and TRBJ1-2; D remains unclear. The CDR3 spans 12 residues. CDR1 is MGHDK, CDR2 SYGVNS, per germline. V was pared by 3 bases and J by 5 bases, with 7 bases between. Here the CDR3 DNA reads TGTGCCAGCAGTGATGGGTGGTATGGCTACACCTTC. Its translation is CASSDGWYGYTF.

With respect to this clonotype: This may come from a read error, since a much larger clone is one base off. V gene TRBV5-6 combines with J gene TRBJ1-1, with D hard to call. V was pared by 3 bases and J by 4 bases, with 10 bases between. Per germline, CDR1 SGHDT and CDR2 YYEEEE. This CDR3 is built from 13 residues. The CDR3 DNA reads as TGTGCCAGCAGCTCAGCCAGGACCACTGAAGCTTTCTTT. Protein product: CASSSARTTEAFF.

Ten or more counts support this clonotype. V and J are TRBV12-3 or TRBV12-4 and TRBJ1-5; 8 positions match TRBD1. This CDR3 is 16 amino acids long. J lost 4 bases, V lost 3 bases, and 8 bases had no gene match. CDR3 protein: CASSFLGTGKNQPQHF. In DNA form, the CDR3 reads TGTGCCAGCAGTTTCCTTGGGACAGGCAAGAATCAGCCCCAGCATTTT.

The rearrangement joins TRBV11-3 to TRBJ2-1; 9 bases are a match to TRBD1. Trimming at V came to 5 bases and at J to 4 bases, leaving 6 bases not matched to a gene. In germline, CDR1 is SGHNT, CDR2 YENEEA. The CDR3 spans 15 residues. CDR3 DNA: TGTGCCAGCAGCCTGCCCGGGACAGGGTACAATGAGCAGTTCTTC. Encoded protein: CASSLPGTGYNEQFF.

This clonotype appeared many times. This chain links TRBV6-4 with TRBJ2-1; perhaps TRBD1 as D (6 bases). Germline V lookup: CDR1 MRHNA, CDR2 SNTAGT. This CDR3 comprises 13 residues. V lost 8 bases and J 8 bases, leaving 16 bases between the germline ends. CDR3 in amino acids: CASGVDSQHEQFF. Written as DNA, the CDR3 is TGTGCCAGCGGGGTGGACAGTCAGCATGAGCAGTTCTTC.

Many counts were recorded for this clonotype. J is TRBJ2-7 and V is TRBV3-1; 10 bases agree with TRBD2. V dropped 0 bases and J dropped 2; count of bases not matched to a gene: 7. The CDR3 contains 17 residues. The germline V gene has CDR1 LGHDT and CDR2 YNNKEL (reference sequence). CDR3 sequence reads: CASSQDPRAGGTYEQYF. In DNA, the CDR3 is TGTGCCAGCAGCCAAGATCCTCGAGCGGGAGGGACCTACGAGCAGTACTTC.

The chain couples TRBV12-3 or TRBV12-4 to TRBJ1-3, with D uncertain. The ends were cut back, 3 bases at V and 4 bases at J, with 19 bases in the middle. The CDR3 is 17 residues long. CDR3 loop: CASSFAQVITTGNTIYF. CDR3 nucleotide sequence: TGTGCCAGCAGTTTTGCCCAGGTAATAACAACCGGAAACACCATATATTTT.

This clonotype was counted only a few times. V usage is TRBV5-6 and J usage is TRBJ2-5; 9 positions match TRBD1. This CDR3 has 16 amino acids. Germline CDR1 SGHDT, CDR2 YYEEEE. Unmatched junction bases numbered 10, after V lost 2 bases and J lost 5 bases. The CDR3 is CASSFTQTGGGETQYF. For the CDR3, the DNA is TGTGCCAGCAGCTTCACACAGACAGGGGGTGGCGAGACCCAGTACTTC.

This clonotype was seen more than once but under ten times. The chain combines TRBV3-1 with TRBJ1-1; the D is unclear. This CDR3 is 16 amino acids long. Germline V gene lookup returns CDR1 LGHDT and CDR2 YNNKEL (reference sequence). V lost 0 bases to trimming and J lost 4 bases, with 15 bases between them. For the CDR3, the DNA is TGTGCCAGCAGCCAAGAATGGCGGGAGTCGTTCACTGAAGCTTTCTTT. This codes for CASSQEWRESFTEAFF.

This clonotype was seen a handful of times. This chain joins TRBV7-8 and TRBJ2-1; D ambiguous. Germline V lookup: CDR1 SGHVS, CDR2 FQNEAQ. This CDR3 spans 12 amino acids. V shed 7 bases and J shed 10 bases, with 14 bases lying between them. DNA of the CDR3: TGTGCCAGCACCCCGGATATGAGGGAGCAGTTCTTC. It is translated as CASTPDMREQFF.

This clonotype came up many times. V usage is TRBV5-1 and J usage is TRBJ2-3; D is tentatively TRBD1 or TRBD2 (5 bases each). Trimming left V 0 bases short and J 9 bases short, with 17 bases between. The CDR3 has 15 amino acids. Germline values: CDR1 SGHRS, CDR2 YFSETQ. The CDR3 DNA reads as TGCGCCAGCAGCTTGGCCGACCATCCTGAGGGGACGCAGTATTTT. Translating gives CASSLADHPEGTQYF.

About this clonotype: The junction departs from the called germline gene at one end, perhaps through a read error. The chain has TRBV4-2 and TRBJ2-7; 9 bases map to TRBD2. CDR3 length: 17 amino acids. Per germline, CDR1 LGHNA and CDR2 YNFKEQ. The CDR3 DNA sequence: TGTGCCAGCAACCAAGTTTCCTTAGCGGGAGTAGACTACGAGCAGTACTTC. This codes for CASNQVSLAGVDYEQYF.

Only a few counts were recorded for this clonotype. This chain joins TRBV13 and TRBJ1-2; D is unresolved. CDR3 length equals 18 residues. V was trimmed by 3 bases and J by 1 base, leaving 21 bases between them. CDR1 and CDR2 from the germline V gene are PRHDT and FYEKMQ (reference sequence). The CDR3 spells CASSLAYPLWLFNYGYTF. CDR3 DNA sequence: TGTGCCAGCAGCTTGGCCTACCCCCTTTGGTTGTTTAACTATGGCTACACCTTC.